These T cell receptor beta chains were read from a single sample in a study of regulatory T cells in long-lasting Graves disease. TCRdb ran MiXCR on the multiplex PCR reads and lists one entry per CDR3 protein. Of approximately 400,000 distinct CDR3 sequences in the sample, more than 20% were seen once. The specimen was peripheral blood mononuclear cells (PBMCs), collected when the disease was refractory, from a patient treated with antithyroid drugs. The source is a woman aged 40 to 50 with Graves disease. The CDR3 runs from the conserved cysteine through the conserved F or W. Each record gives: V gene, D gene, J gene, clone size, CDR3 protein, CDR3 DNA. The D gene is left open where the match is weak. The size field is filled for only some rows; it gives once, few, many or a size class.

TRBV3-1,-,TRBJ2-7,-,CASSQDLFNLSEQYF,TGTGCCAGCAGCCAAGATCTGTTTAATCTGAGCGAGCAGTACTTC
TRBV6-2/TRBV6-3,TRBD1,TRBJ2-2,-,CASNGQGGTGELFF,TGTGCCAGCAACGGACAGGGGGGCACCGGGGAGCTGTTTTTT
TRBV7-6,-,TRBJ2-7,-,CASSLTDRYEQYF,TGTGCCAGCAGCTTAACAGACAGGTACGAGCAGTACTTC
TRBV7-2,-,TRBJ2-2,many,CASSLQQVLSGELFF,TGTGCCAGCAGCTTACAACAGGTTTTATCCGGGGAGCTGTTTTTT
TRBV15,-,TRBJ2-6,-,CATSTRGAGANVLTF,TGTGCCACCTCTACCCGCGGCGCTGGGGCCAACGTCCTGACTTTC
TRBV6-1,-,TRBJ1-1,few,CASSAPSVYIGGTEAFF,TGTGCCAGCAGTGCTCCGAGTGTGTACATCGGAGGCACTGAAGCTTTCTTT
TRBV19,-,TRBJ1-5,-,CASSLFSQGNQPQHF,TGTGCCAGTAGCCTTTTTTCCCAGGGGAATCAGCCCCAGCATTTT
TRBV7-9,-,TRBJ2-3,-,CASSLFQPDTQYF,TGTGCCAGCAGCCTCTTCCAGCCAGATACGCAGTATTTT
TRBV6-2/TRBV6-3,-,TRBJ1-1,-,CASSYSGRFSRGDTEAFF,TGTGCCAGCAGTTACTCGGGCAGATTCTCTCGAGGGGACACTGAAGCTTTCTTT
TRBV10-3,-,TRBJ2-4,-,CAAKGGQNIQYF,TGTGCCGCCAAGGGTGGTCAAAACATTCAGTACTTC
TRBV6-1,-,TRBJ2-4,many,CASKKGQLNIQYF,TGTGCCAGCAAGAAGGGCCAGCTAAACATTCAGTACTTC
TRBV6-1,TRBD1,TRBJ2-1,-,CASSDPGQRSYNEQFF,TGTGCCAGCAGTGACCCGGGACAGCGGTCCTACAATGAGCAGTTCTTC
TRBV6-1,TRBD2,TRBJ2-2,many,CASKGLAWNTGELFF,TGTGCCAGCAAGGGACTAGCGTGGAACACCGGGGAGCTGTTTTTT
TRBV12-3/TRBV12-4,-,TRBJ1-1,many,CASSFPNTEAFF,TGTGCCAGCAGTTTTCCGAACACTGAAGCTTTCTTT
TRBV29-1,TRBD2,TRBJ2-1,once,CSAPTIGTSGINEQFF,TGCAGCGCTCCAACCATAGGGACTAGCGGAATCAATGAGCAGTTCTTC
TRBV2,-,TRBJ1-2,many,CASKEGRNYGYTF,TGTGCCAGCAAGGAGGGACGTAACTATGGCTACACCTTC
TRBV15,TRBD2,TRBJ2-7,many,CATSRGSGSYEQYF,TGTGCCACCAGCAGAGGTAGCGGGAGCTACGAGCAGTACTTC
TRBV20-1,TRBD2,TRBJ2-7,-,CSARGLLAGNYEQYF,TGCAGTGCTAGAGGCCTACTAGCGGGGAACTACGAGCAGTACTTC
TRBV6-1,TRBD2,TRBJ2-7,many,CASRRTSGSSYEQYF,TGTGCCAGCAGACGAACTAGCGGGAGTTCTTACGAGCAGTACTTC
TRBV28,TRBD2,TRBJ2-4,many,CASSPWTSGRRGLAKNIQYF,TGTGCCAGCAGTCCATGGACTAGCGGGAGAAGGGGACTGGCCAAAAACATTCAGTACTTC
TRBV11-2,-,TRBJ2-6,many,CASSSYVGGDGANVLTF,TGTGCCAGCAGCTCCTACGTGGGGGGTGACGGGGCCAACGTCCTGACTTTC
TRBV2,TRBD2,TRBJ2-7,many,CASSEPLAGREEQYF,TGTGCCAGCAGTGAACCGCTAGCGGGACGGGAGGAGCAGTACTTC
TRBV24-1,-,TRBJ1-1,few,CATSDVMNTEAFF,TGTGCCACCAGTGATGTAATGAACACTGAAGCTTTCTTT
TRBV11-2,TRBD2,TRBJ2-5,many,CASSLDLGTSRETQYF,TGTGCCAGCAGCTTAGATCTGGGGACTAGCAGAGAGACCCAGTACTTC
TRBV28,TRBD1,TRBJ2-6,many,CASSLGQGAISGANVLTF,TGTGCCAGCAGTTTAGGACAGGGGGCAATCTCTGGGGCCAACGTCCTGACTTTC
TRBV15,-,TRBJ2-7,many,CATSITGRTTYEQYF,TGTGCCACCAGCATTACGGGACGCACGACCTACGAGCAGTACTTC
TRBV20-1,-,TRBJ2-7,-,CSARDSVQYF,TGCAGTGCTAGAGATAGCGTGCAGTACTTC
TRBV6-1,TRBD2,TRBJ2-2,-,CASTLSGSGNTGELFF,TGTGCCAGCACCCTTAGCGGGAGCGGAAACACCGGGGAGCTGTTTTTT
TRBV28,TRBD2,TRBJ2-7,-,CASSPTTGLAFFEQYF,TGCGCCAGCAGCCCCACTACGGGACTAGCCTTCTTCGAGCAGTACTTC
TRBV19,TRBD1,TRBJ1-5,few,CASTPRDSFALSNQPQHF,TGTGCCAGTACCCCTCGGGACAGCTTTGCCCTTAGCAATCAGCCCCAGCATTTT
TRBV28,-,TRBJ2-7,many,CASSPPVGAYEQYF,TGTGCCAGCAGTCCCCCCGTTGGGGCCTACGAGCAGTACTTC
TRBV20-1,-,TRBJ1-1,many,CSASNLNTEAFF,TGCAGTGCTAGCAACCTGAACACTGAAGCTTTCTTT
TRBV7-9,TRBD2,TRBJ2-7,-,CASSPRPGGRLEQYF,TGTGCCAGCAGCCCCAGGCCTGGCGGGAGGCTCGAGCAGTACTTC
TRBV7-9,-,TRBJ2-5,few,CASTNRAQLQETQYF,TGTGCCAGCACCAACAGGGCCCAACTCCAAGAGACCCAGTACTTC
TRBV9,-,TRBJ2-5,-,CASQGGSGAQETQYF,TGTGCCAGTCAAGGGGGGAGCGGCGCCCAAGAGACCCAGTACTTC
TRBV27,TRBD1,TRBJ1-2,once,CASRDRGDGYTF,TGTGCCAGCAGGGACAGGGGTGATGGCTACACCTTC
TRBV18,-,TRBJ2-5,many,CASSPPAKETQYF,TGTGCCAGCTCACCGCCGGCGAAAGAGACCCAGTACTTC
TRBV6-1,-,TRBJ2-6,-,CASSGVVGRANVLTF,TGTGCCAGCAGTGGGGTAGTGGGTCGGGCCAACGTCCTGACTTTC
TRBV7-3,TRBD2,TRBJ2-5,-,CASSLWAAGGPLGTQYF,TGTGCCAGCAGCTTATGGGCTGCGGGAGGACCGCTTGGGACCCAGTACTTC
TRBV29-1,-,TRBJ2-5,many,CSVVQGNQETQYF,TGCAGCGTAGTACAGGGAAACCAAGAGACCCAGTACTTC
TRBV7-8,-,TRBJ2-7,many,CASSLSMGVKSYEQYF,TGTGCCAGCAGCTTATCTATGGGGGTAAAATCCTACGAGCAGTACTTC
TRBV20-1,-,TRBJ2-7,-,CSARGPYEQYF,TGCAGTGCTAGGGGCCCCTACGAGCAGTACTTC
TRBV6-1,-,TRBJ2-2,few,CASWAERVGELFF,TGTGCCAGCTGGGCGGAGAGAGTCGGGGAGCTGTTTTTT
TRBV12-3/TRBV12-4,-,TRBJ2-5,many,CASRGKGVQETQYF,TGTGCCAGCAGGGGTAAAGGCGTACAAGAGACCCAGTACTTC
TRBV11-2,-,TRBJ2-6,many,CASSFERAGANVLTF,TGTGCCAGCAGCTTCGAGAGAGCTGGGGCCAACGTCCTGACTTTC
TRBV6-2/TRBV6-3,-,TRBJ2-1,-,CASSYPTPLNEQFF,TGTGCCAGCAGTTACCCGACCCCATTGAATGAGCAGTTCTTC
TRBV6-1,-,TRBJ1-5,few,CASSDVRGFSNQPQHF,TGTGCCAGCAGTGACGTGAGGGGATTTAGCAATCAGCCCCAGCATTTT
TRBV5-1,-,TRBJ1-2,many,CASSGAGEDGYTF,TGCGCCAGCAGCGGGGCAGGGGAAGATGGCTACACCTTC
TRBV28,-,TRBJ2-5,many,CASSTTEQETQYF,TGTGCCAGCAGTACCACAGAACAAGAGACCCAGTACTTC